The 24 T cell receptor beta chains presented below share a single source sample, sequenced in a study of TIL therapy for anti-PD-1-resistant metastatic lung cancer (dated by TCRdb to the early 2020s). Reading the label with the study, this specimen's time point is: pre-treatment sample, taken before nivolumab and TIL therapy. TCR beta CDR3 regions were amplified from genomic DNA with the immunoSEQ v3 hsTCRB kit using bias-controlled multiplex PCR. TCRdb's version of the immuneACCESS table is confined to in-frame rearrangements and falls short of the full clone set. An unresolved V gene accounts for under half of the shortfall where checked; the remainder is of unknown origin. Across this sample there are fewer than 65,000 clones, with approximately 75% seen only once. Of the sample, approximately 3% falls within the top ten clones. The sequencing here drew on blood, taken at baseline. Every receptor here comes from a person aged 25-80 years with non-small cell lung cancer.

The J gene is TRBJ2-2, the V gene TRBV7-2, with TRBD1 identical over 7 bases. This CDR3 is built from 16 residues. Losses at the gene ends were 3 bases for V and 0 bases for J; bases not matched to a gene: 4. CDR1 and CDR2 (germline): SGHTA, FQGNSA. The CDR3, as DNA: TGTGCCAGCAGCTTGACAGGGTTCTCGAACACCGGGGAGCTGTTTTTT. It specifies CASSLTGFSNTGELFF.

The V and J genes are TRBV27 and TRBJ1-1; D is undetermined. The CDR3 runs 13 residues. Germline-derived CDR1 and CDR2 are MNHEY and SMNVEV (reference sequence). Trimming removed 6 bases from V and 0 bases from J, with 8 bases in between. The CDR3 DNA reads TGTGCCAGCAGAGAGTTCTTGAACACTGAAGCTTTCTTT. Translating it yields CASREFLNTEAFF.

The chain employs TRBV5-1 and TRBJ2-7; D unresolved. V was trimmed by 1 base and J by 2 bases, leaving 10 bases between them. The V gene's germline CDR1 is SGHRS and CDR2 YFSETQ. The CDR3 sequence is 14 residues long. CDR3 nucleotides: TGCGCCAGCAGCTTGTCTGGCGACCCCTACGAGCAGTACTTC. This translates into CASSLSGDPYEQYF.

This sequence joins TRBV7-2 and TRBJ2-6; the D is unclear. Germline V gene sequence: CDR1 SGHTA, CDR2 FQGNSA. CDR3 length equals 16 residues. V lost 3 bases to trimming and J lost 2 bases, with 11 bases between them. The CDR3 protein is CASSLGRTPGANVLTF. Written as DNA, the CDR3 is TGTGCCAGCAGCTTGGGAAGAACTCCTGGGGCCAACGTCCTGACTTTC.

The genes are TRBV19 and TRBJ1-1; 7 positions agree with TRBD1. CDR1 and CDR2 from the germline V gene are LNHDA and SQIVND (reference sequence). V lost 3 bases, J lost 1 base, and 2 bases stayed unmatched. The CDR3 spans 14 residues. The CDR3 DNA is TGTGCCAGTAGTATCGGACAGGCGAACACTGAAGCTTTCTTT. Protein sequence: CASSIGQANTEAFF.

The rearrangement uses TRBV11-2 and TRBJ2-5; possibly TRBD2 for D (6 bases). The V gene's germline CDR1 is SGHAT and CDR2 FQNNGV. Trimming pared 5 bases from V and 2 bases from J, leaving 12 bases between. The CDR3 is 14 residues long. The CDR3 protein is CASSAGRDQETQYF. The DNA of the CDR3 is TGTGCCAGCAGCGCGGGACGGGATCAAGAGACCCAGTACTTC.

The J gene is TRBJ2-3, the V gene TRBV19; 10 positions agree with TRBD2. After removal of 6 bases from V and 8 bases from J, the junction contained 2 bases not matched to a gene. The CDR3 spans 12 residues. The V gene's germline CDR1 is LNHDA and CDR2 SQIVND (reference sequence). The CDR3 nucleotides are TGTGCCAGTAGGAGCGGGGGGGGTACGCAGTATTTT. Its protein is CASRSGGGTQYF.

The chain couples TRBV13 to TRBJ2-1, with D possibly being TRBD2 (6 bases). The germline CDR1 and CDR2 sequences are PRHDT and FYEKMQ (reference sequence). The CDR3 is made up of 14 amino acids. The V gene lost 5 bases and the J gene lost 6 bases, with 14 bases spanning the gap. CDR3 bases: TGTGCCAGCAGCGACTCGCGGGGATTCAATGAGCAGTTCTTC. This translates into CASSDSRGFNEQFF.

This chain joins TRBV4-1 and TRBJ2-5; D not resolved. This CDR3 is built from 15 residues. In germline, CDR1 is MGHRA, CDR2 YSYEKL. Trimming removed 4 bases from V and 7 bases from J, with 19 bases in between. The CDR3 is CASSLGRAGPGTQYF. CDR3 DNA: TGCGCCAGCAGCCTGGGCCGGGCTGGTCCGGGGACCCAGTACTTC.

This chain uses TRBV5-4 with TRBJ2-7; D tentatively fits TRBD1 or TRBD2 (6 bases each). CDR3 length: 15 amino acids. Per germline, CDR1 SGHNT and CDR2 YYREEE (reference sequence). V lost 4 bases to trimming and J lost 4 bases, with 18 bases between them. In DNA, the CDR3 is TGTGCCAGCAGCCCAAACAATCCGGGGGCATACGAGCAGTACTTC. Translation gives CASSPNNPGAYEQYF.

The rearrangement links TRBV14 to TRBJ1-2; no clear D. The germline V and J ends were trimmed by 0 bases and 4 bases, with 9 bases remaining between them. Germline V lookup: CDR1 SGHDN, CDR2 FVKESK. The CDR3 spans 14 residues. The CDR3, as DNA: TGTGCCAGCAGCCAAGATGACACGGGCTATGGCTACACCTTC. It is translated as CASSQDDTGYGYTF.

This clone is a singleton in its sample. The rearrangement joins TRBV5-6 to TRBJ2-1; 8 positions agree with TRBD2. Germline V CDR1 and CDR2: SGHDT, YYEEEE. The J segment lost 8 bases and the V segment lost 4 bases, leaving 17 bases of the junction unmatched. The CDR3 has 17 amino acids. The CDR3 bases are TGTGCCAGCAGCCGAAGTATTACCGGGACTAGTATCTATGAGCAGTTCTTC. This gives the protein CASSRSITGTSIYEQFF.

In DNA, the CDR3 is TGTGCCAGCAGACCCGGACAGGGTGCAAACTATGGCTACACCTTC. It yields the protein CASRPGQGANYGYTF. V and J are TRBV6-6 and TRBJ1-2, with 8 nucleotides matching TRBD1. Germline V gene sequence: CDR1 MNHNY, CDR2 SVGAGI (reference sequence). The CDR3 is 15 residues long. V shed 6 bases and J 2 bases; nucleotides not matched to a gene: 8.

The gene calls are TRBV6-2 or TRBV6-3 and TRBJ2-3, with 7 bases fitting TRBD1. V lost 6 bases to trimming and J lost 6 bases; unmatched junction nucleotides: 9. The germline V gene encodes CDR1 MNHEY and CDR2 SVGEGT. This CDR3 has 14 residues. The chain's CDR3 is CASSPTTGYDTQYF. The DNA of the CDR3 is TGTGCCAGCAGCCCCACGACAGGGTACGATACGCAGTATTTT.

This clone was recorded a few times. The gene calls are TRBV9 and TRBJ2-1; D is unclear. The CDR3 covers 14 residues. Germline V lookup: CDR1 SGDLS, CDR2 YYNGEE. V was trimmed by 0 bases and J by 4 bases, leaving 8 bases between them. CDR3 DNA sequence: TGTGCCAGCAGCGTAGCGCTCTCGTACAATGAGCAGTTCTTC. Encoded protein: CASSVALSYNEQFF.

V is TRBV5-1 and J is TRBJ2-7; either TRBD1 or TRBD2 may fit D (9 bases each). CDR3 length equals 15 residues. CDR1 is SGHRS and CDR2 is YFSETQ in the germline V gene. V lost 1 base and J lost 7, with 18 bases in between. The CDR3 loop reads CASSLRTSDRGEQYF. The DNA for the CDR3 is TGCGCCAGCAGCTTGAGGACTAGCGACAGGGGGGAGCAGTACTTC.

The gene calls are TRBV24-1 and TRBJ2-3; 9 bases agree with TRBD1. The CDR3 contains 13 residues. V lost 7 bases and J lost 8; bases outside the gene matches: 6. Germline values: CDR1 KGHDR, CDR2 SFDVKD. CDR3 loop: CATRGQGKATQYF. The CDR3 coding sequence is TGTGCCACCAGGGGACAGGGTAAGGCTACGCAGTATTTT.

A single count supports this clone. The chain joins TRBV18 to TRBJ1-4; D is unresolved. The CDR3 spans 13 residues. CDR1 and CDR2 from the germline V gene are KGHSH and LQKENI. Trimming removed 7 bases from V and 0 bases from J, with 6 bases in between. The CDR3 DNA sequence: TGTGCCAGCTGTCGGTCAACTAATGAAAAACTGTTTTTT. Its translation is CASCRSTNEKLFF.

In its sample, this clone was seen a few times. The chain joins TRBV5-1 to TRBJ2-7; tentatively, D is TRBD1 (5 bases). The V and J ends lost 5 bases and 0 bases respectively, with 9 bases between them. Germline assignment: CDR1 SGHRS and CDR2 YFSETQ. This CDR3 is 13 amino acids long. CDR3 in amino acids: CASRAGFSYEQYF. The CDR3 coding sequence is TGCGCCAGCAGAGCAGGGTTCTCCTACGAGCAGTACTTC.

This clone was counted a few times. The chain joins TRBV7-8 to TRBJ2-5; the match to TRBD2 covers 9 bases. The CDR3 loop spans 18 amino acids. Losses at the gene ends were 1 base for V and 0 bases for J; bases not matched to a gene: 9. The germline V gene encodes CDR1 SGHVS and CDR2 FQNEAQ. Here the CDR3 reads CASSLGASGVLYQETQYF. The CDR3 nucleotides are TGTGCCAGCAGCTTAGGGGCTAGCGGGGTTTTGTACCAAGAGACCCAGTACTTC.

In this sample, this clone turned up a few times. The V call is TRBV9, the J call TRBJ2-3, with D tentatively TRBD1 (7 bases). This CDR3 spans 15 amino acids. The V gene lost 4 bases and the J gene lost 0 bases, with 12 bases spanning the gap. Germline V lookup: CDR1 SGDLS, CDR2 YYNGEE. CDR3 in amino acids: CASSLEGASTDTQYF. The CDR3 region has the DNA TGTGCCAGCAGCCTGGAGGGGGCTAGCACAGATACGCAGTATTTT.

This chain uses TRBV5-1 with TRBJ2-7; the D is unclear. The V end was cut by 4 bases, the J end by 6 bases, with 20 bases between. The CDR3 spans 15 residues. In germline, CDR1 is SGHRS, CDR2 YFSETQ. CDR3 loop: CASSLPRADASEQYF. The CDR3 nucleotides are TGCGCCAGCAGCCTCCCCCGGGCTGATGCCTCCGAGCAGTACTTC.

This rearrangement joins TRBV5-4 to TRBJ2-3; 9 bases agree with TRBD2. CDR3 length equals 17 residues. Germline trimming cut 2 bases from V and 3 bases from J; bases unmatched to any gene: 10. Germline V gene sequence: CDR1 SGHNT, CDR2 YYREEE (reference sequence). CDR3 DNA sequence: TGTGCCAGCAGCTTCCAACTAGCGGGCTTGGGGACAGATACGCAGTATTTT. Its translation: CASSFQLAGLGTDTQYF.

The chain is built from TRBV28 and TRBJ1-4; no reliable D call. Germline V CDR1 and CDR2: MDHEN, SYDVKM. Trimming stripped 10 bases from V and 0 bases from J, with 6 bases between. The CDR3 loop spans 12 amino acids. DNA of the CDR3: TGTGCCACCTTTGCAACTAATGAAAAACTGTTTTTT. Protein product: CATFATNEKLFF.